Described below is a single T cell receptor beta chain sequence and its context. The entry originates in a study of OX40 agonist ivuxolimab in advanced cancers. Study as a whole: Three patients, one with hepatocellular carcinoma and two with cutaneous melanoma, achieved partial responses.

Deletions cut 4 bases from V and 5 bases from J, with 17 bases between. There are 15 residues in the CDR3. Germline CDR1 MGHRA, CDR2 YSYEKL. Clones were read by immunoSEQ multiplex PCR, and TCRdb kept only the in-frame ones, dropping some. The sample has around 50,000 clones, 85% seen once. The sample here was CD4+ or CD8+ T cells sorted from blood, taken in a trial of the OX40 agonist ivuxolimab. This TCR was recovered from an adult with an advanced solid tumor such as melanoma, head and neck, liver or kidney cancer. This sequence joins TRBV4-1 and TRBJ1-2; weak D call: TRBD1 (6 bases). In nucleotides, the CDR3 is TGCGCCAGCAGCCCTGGGGCGGGGGCACTTTATGGCTACACCTTC. Translated, it gives CASSPGAGALYGYTF.